Shown below are 18 T cell receptor beta chains from a single sample sequenced in a study of shared clonotypes between healthy human individuals. Sequenced by immunoSEQ multiplex PCR; TCRdb stores in-frame clones only, minus some. Of some 2.3 million clones in the sample, 90% to 95% are singletons; the top ten hold roughly 0.36%. The sample consisted of naive CD4+ T cells from PBMCs. The subset here: CD45RA+ positively selected. Receptor source: a man between 18 and 35 years old in good health. Some clones in this sample may be carry-over from other donors' samples.

The chain links TRBV7-2 to TRBJ2-1; D is uncertain. V shed 2 bases and J shed 8 bases, with 16 bases lying between them. The germline V gene has CDR1 SGHTA and CDR2 FQGNSA. The CDR3 consists of 15 residues. DNA of the CDR3: TGTGCCAGCAGCTTAAATCCGTTACCGGGCTATGAGCAGTTCTTC. It encodes CASSLNPLPGYEQFF.

On this clone: Other nucleotide sequences in the sample specify the same CDR3. The rearrangement joins TRBV5-1 to TRBJ1-5; a possible D gene is TRBD1 (6 bases). The germline V gene has CDR1 SGHRS and CDR2 YFSETQ. V dropped 4 bases and J dropped 4 bases, with 9 bases sitting between them. The CDR3 spans 13 residues. The CDR3 loop reads CASSRTVNQPQHF. The DNA for the CDR3 is TGCGCCAGCAGCCGGACAGTGAATCAGCCCCAGCATTTT.

To note about this clone: Other DNA sequences from this sample encode an identical CDR3 as well. The chain links TRBV5-4 to TRBJ1-1; unclear D gene. Germline CDR1 is SGHNT and CDR2 is YYREEE (reference sequence). V was shortened by 0 bases and J by 1 base, with 7 bases between the two germline ends. The CDR3 loop spans 14 amino acids. The CDR3 loop is CASSLGQENTEAFF. The DNA for the CDR3 is TGTGCCAGCAGCTTGGGGCAGGAGAACACTGAAGCTTTCTTT.

The chain joins TRBV15 to TRBJ2-7; 9 positions agree with TRBD1. The germline CDR1 and CDR2 sequences are LNHNV and YYDKDF (reference sequence). With V trimmed by 5 bases and J by 2 bases, 7 bases remained unmatched. The CDR3 contains 15 residues. CDR3 region: CATSDPWDRAYEQYF. DNA of the CDR3: TGTGCCACCAGCGATCCCTGGGACAGGGCCTACGAGCAGTACTTC.

J is TRBJ1-3 and V is TRBV28; perhaps TRBD1 as D (6 bases). CDR3 length equals 16 residues. Germline V gene sequence: CDR1 MDHEN, CDR2 SYDVKM. The V end was cut by 5 bases, the J end by 3 bases, with 17 bases between. The CDR3 protein is CASSPSGQSGGNTIYF. DNA for the CDR3: TGTGCCAGCAGTCCATCCGGACAGAGTGGTGGAAACACCATATATTTT.

The V call is TRBV15, the J call TRBJ2-2; weak D call: TRBD2 (6 bases). The CDR3 is made up of 17 amino acids. Germline loops: CDR1 LNHNV, CDR2 YYDKDF (reference sequence). Trimming removed 0 bases at V and 4 bases at J, with 15 bases between. The CDR3 sequence is CATSRDLEGPITGELFF. The CDR3 DNA is TGTGCCACCAGCAGAGATTTGGAGGGGCCGATCACCGGGGAGCTGTTTTTT.

CDR3 coding DNA: TGTGCCAGCAGCTCGATACAGGGAAACTATGGCTACACCTTC. This sequence encodes CASSSIQGNYGYTF. This sequence joins TRBV7-9 and TRBJ1-2, with TRBD1 as a possible D gene (6 bases). Per the germline V gene, CDR1 is SEHNR and CDR2 is FQNEAQ (reference sequence). V lost 4 bases to trimming and J lost 2 bases, with 11 bases between them. This CDR3 contains 14 residues.

This chain uses TRBV5-6 with TRBJ2-5; 7 bases line up with TRBD1. The closer fit of TRBJ2-7 to the DNA end suggests the J call may be wrong. CDR1 is SGHDT, CDR2 YYEEEE, per germline. This CDR3 has 16 amino acids. The CDR3 nucleotides are TGTGCCAGCAGCCCGGGAACCGGGACAGTAAGCTACGAGCAGTACTTC. This sequence encodes CASSPGTGTVSYEQYF.

V and J are TRBV28 and TRBJ1-5; D unclear. This CDR3 is built from 15 residues. Trimming took 5 bases from V and 5 from J, leaving 16 bases between them. The germline V gene has CDR1 MDHEN and CDR2 SYDVKM. In DNA form, the CDR3 reads TGTGCCAGCAGTCATTCTCCTCCGGTTTATCAGCCCCAGCATTTT. It is translated as CASSHSPPVYQPQHF.

CDR3 sequence (DNA): TGTGCCAGCATCGAGACAGTCAAACTTTACAATGAGCAGTTCTTC. Residues: CASIETVKLYNEQFF. The chain recombines TRBV6-4 with TRBJ2-1; tentatively, D is TRBD1 (5 bases). CDR1 is MRHNA, CDR2 SNTAGT, per germline. V lost 7 bases, J lost 4 bases, and 17 bases lay in between. This CDR3 contains 15 residues.

The gene calls are TRBV5-1 and TRBJ2-7, with 12 bases matching TRBD1. Germline CDR1 is SGHRS and CDR2 is YFSETQ. The CDR3 is 14 amino acids. The V segment lost 2 bases and the J segment 5 bases; nucleotides outside the gene matches: 2. This CDR3 is CASSFGTGGDEQYF. Here the CDR3 DNA reads TGCGCCAGCAGCTTCGGGACAGGGGGCGACGAGCAGTACTTC. The variable domain in full, completed from reference TRBV5-1 and TRBJ2-7, reads KAGVTQTPRYLIKTRGQQVTLSCSPISGHRSVSWYQQTPGQGLQFLFEYFSETQRNKGNFPGRFSGRQFSNSRSEMNVSTLELGDSALYLCASSFGTGGDEQYFGPGTRLTVT.

The chain is built from TRBV25-1 and TRBJ2-7; possible D gene TRBD1, 6 bases. CDR3 size: 13 residues. V shed 1 base and J shed 7 bases, with 11 bases lying between them. Germline CDR1 is MGHDK and CDR2 is SYGVNS. CDR3 amino acids: CASSESGEGEQYF. The DNA of the CDR3 is TGTGCCAGCAGTGAATCAGGGGAAGGGGAGCAGTACTTC.

V is TRBV5-6 and J is TRBJ1-5; 11 nucleotides align to TRBD1. The CDR3 is 19 residues long. V lost 4 bases, J lost 11 bases, and 23 bases stayed unmatched. The germline V gene has CDR1 SGHDT and CDR2 YYEEEE. The CDR3 DNA reads TGTGCCAGCAGCCCGCCAGGCCGGGAGTGGACAGGGGGCCTCTGGGCCCAGCATTTT. Translating it yields CASSPPGREWTGGLWAQHF.

This clone has more than one count but fewer than ten. The genes are TRBV28 and TRBJ1-2; D is perhaps TRBD1 (5 bases). The CDR3 contains 15 residues. V was pared by 7 bases and J by 4 bases, with 19 bases between. The germline gives CDR1 MDHEN, CDR2 SYDVKM. The CDR3 DNA reads as TGTGCCAGCACCCATCCACCCAGGGTTTCCTATGGCTACACCTTC. Translated, it gives CASTHPPRVSYGYTF.

The CDR3 loop is CASSQRDRGVYEQYF. CDR3 DNA: TGCGCCAGCAGCCAACGCGACAGAGGAGTATACGAGCAGTACTTC. The V and J genes are TRBV4-1 and TRBJ2-7, with D possibly being TRBD1 (5 bases). The CDR3 totals 15 residues. Germline CDR1 reads MGHRA; CDR2 reads YSYEKL. The V gene lost 2 bases and the J gene lost 4 bases, with 15 bases spanning the gap.

The chain couples TRBV5-4 to TRBJ2-5, with 10 bases matching TRBD1. Germline CDR1 reads SGHNT; CDR2 reads YYREEE (reference sequence). This CDR3 has 15 amino acids. The J segment lost 1 base and the V segment lost 4 bases, leaving 4 bases of the junction unmatched. The CDR3 sequence is CASSGRDRGQETQYF. The CDR3 coding sequence is TGTGCCAGCAGCGGGAGGGACAGGGGCCAAGAGACCCAGTACTTC.

The CDR3 loop reads CASSLAPGQLAGELFF. As DNA, the CDR3 is TGCGCCAGCAGCTTGGCCCCGGGACAGCTGGCCGGGGAGCTGTTTTTT. The gene calls are TRBV5-1 and TRBJ2-2; 7 nucleotides align to TRBD1. V was pared by 0 bases and J by 6 bases, with 8 bases of the junction left unmatched. This CDR3 has 16 amino acids. CDR1 and CDR2 (germline): SGHRS, YFSETQ.

J is TRBJ1-1 and V is TRBV2; maybe TRBD1 (6 bases). The V gene's germline CDR1 is SNHLY and CDR2 FYNNEI. Trimming took off 5 bases at V and 0 bases at J, with 13 bases between the two ends. CDR3 length: 15 residues. The CDR3: CASSLRQELNTEAFF. The CDR3 DNA reads TGTGCCAGCAGTCTCAGACAGGAGCTGAACACTGAAGCTTTCTTT.